This TCR beta chain was observed in a study of cytotoxic CD8 clonotypes in ibrutinib-treated CLL. For the study at large: Among the patients, around 10 presented as relapsed/refractory and 15 as treatment-naive; about 17 showed unmutated IGHV. The study's findings and limits: Baseline clonality, higher than in age-matched healthy donors, tracked circulating CD8+ T-cell counts. Public clonotypes were seen rarely and were contracted or stable on treatment. An increase in clonality occurred at ibrutinib response, followed by a return toward baseline at progression.

Assay used: immunoSEQ multiplex PCR; TCRdb lists only in-frame clones, some missing. This sample has some 300,000 clones; about 77% occur once, and the top ten carry 6.5% to 8.5%. Details on this clone: The antigen remains unidentified.

The CDR3 contains 10 residues. V lost 5 bases and J lost 7, with 8 bases in between. Looked up from germline, CDR1 is SQVTM and CDR2 is ANQGSEA. This specimen was PBMCs, taken before ibrutinib treatment. The genes are TRBV29-1 and TRBJ1-2; unclear D gene. This receptor was obtained from a human donor with chronic lymphocytic leukemia. The CDR3 DNA reads as TGCAGCGTTCCTTTGGCTGGCTACACCTTC. Translating it yields CSVPLAGYTF.